Listed below are T cell receptor beta chains from one sample, sequenced in a study of shared clonotypes between healthy human individuals. The table came from immunoSEQ multiplex PCR; TCRdb's copy has only in-frame clones and leaves some out. The data contain 2.5 million or so clones, approximately 92% of them singletons. The material sequenced was naive CD4+ T cells sorted from blood. Receptors were obtained from a man aged 18 to 29 in good health. Each CDR3 is given with its conserved first and last residue. The D gene is left open where the match is weak. The size entry is marked missing in some rows and otherwise reads once, few, many or a size class.

TRBV6-5	TRBJ1-6	once	TRBD1	CASSSQGRGNSPLHF	TGTGCCAGCAGTTCACAGGGGAGGGGTAATTCACCCCTCCACTTT
TRBV4-1	TRBJ2-7	NA	TRBD1	CASSQALFRGSTYEQYF	TGCGCCAGCAGCCAAGCCCTGTTCAGGGGGAGCACCTACGAGCAGTACTTC
TRBV30	TRBJ2-7	NA	NA	CAWSDRLGYEQYF	TGTGCCTGGAGTGATAGACTAGGCTACGAGCAGTACTTC
TRBV7-8	TRBJ1-1	once	NA	CASSLVSGVNTEAFF	TGTGCCAGCAGCTTAGTCTCGGGCGTGAACACTGAAGCTTTCTTT
TRBV19	TRBJ2-7	NA	NA	CASSPRRWGTYEQYF	TGTGCCAGTAGTCCCCGGCGGTGGGGCACCTACGAGCAGTACTTC
TRBV2	TRBJ1-3	few	TRBD1	CASSEADIPTGDTIYF	TGTGCCAGCAGTGAAGCGGACATTCCTACAGGGGACACCATATATTTT
TRBV29-1	TRBJ1-1	NA	NA	CSVLPDRILNTEAFF	TGCAGCGTCTTACCAGACAGGATCCTGAACACTGAAGCTTTCTTT
TRBV5-4	TRBJ2-5	NA	TRBD1	CASSTGQGAWETQYF	TGTGCCAGCAGCACGGGACAGGGGGCATGGGAGACCCAGTACTTC
TRBV9	TRBJ2-1	once	NA	CASSIRGRDGNEQFF	TGTGCCAGCAGCATCAGGGGCAGGGATGGCAATGAGCAGTTCTTC
TRBV5-1	TRBJ1-1	NA	NA	CASSLTGRNTEAFF	TGCGCCAGCAGCTTAACAGGGCGGAACACTGAAGCTTTCTTT
TRBV27	TRBJ2-7	NA	TRBD1	CATLGQGGTEQYF	TGTGCCACCCTCGGACAGGGTGGCACCGAGCAGTACTTC
TRBV6-1	TRBJ2-1	NA	TRBD1	CASSGQGQWYNEQFF	TGTGCCAGCAGTGGTCAGGGACAGTGGTACAATGAGCAGTTCTTC
TRBV18	TRBJ2-1	NA	TRBD2	CASSPPRESPYNEQFF	TGTGCCAGCTCACCTCCGCGGGAGAGCCCTTACAATGAGCAGTTCTTC
TRBV5-4	TRBJ1-3	NA	TRBD1	CASSLNRGLSGNTIYF	TGTGCCAGCAGCTTAAACAGGGGACTCTCTGGAAACACCATATATTTT
TRBV7-2	TRBJ2-7	NA	TRBD2	CASRTEAGAYEQYF	TGTGCCAGCAGAACAGAAGCGGGAGCCTACGAGCAGTACTTC
TRBV2	TRBJ2-1	NA	NA	CASSLEAYNEQFF	TGTGCCAGCAGTTTAGAGGCCTACAATGAGCAGTTCTTC
TRBV25-1	TRBJ1-6	few	NA	CASSLSAGPSPLHF	TGTGCCAGCAGTCTCTCGGCAGGACCGTCACCCCTCCACTTT
TRBV7-2	TRBJ1-4	NA	NA	CASSSPGVTNEKLFF	TGTGCCAGCAGCTCCCCGGGGGTAACTAATGAAAAACTGTTTTTT
TRBV5-1	TRBJ2-7	NA	TRBD1	CASSSTGTGDKYF	TGCGCCAGCAGCTCAACCGGGACAGGGGATAAGTACTTC
TRBV6-5	TRBJ1-2	NA	TRBD1	CASSYSIQGGNGYTF	TGTGCCAGCAGTTACTCGATTCAGGGGGGAAATGGCTACACCTTC
TRBV10-3	TRBJ2-7	NA	NA	CAIAKGTGEYEQYF	TGTGCCATCGCTAAGGGAACGGGAGAGTACGAGCAGTACTTC
TRBV6-1	TRBJ1-3	few	NA	CASSGRAGISGNTIYF	TGTGCCAGCAGTGGACGTGCGGGGATCTCTGGAAACACCATATATTTT
TRBV5-4	TRBJ1-1	NA	TRBD1	CASSLGTENTEAFF	TGTGCCAGCAGCCTAGGGACAGAGAACACTGAAGCTTTCTTT
TRBV30	TRBJ1-3	NA	NA	CAWSVGAVDTIYF	TGTGCCTGGAGCGTGGGGGCTGTAGACACCATATATTTT
TRBV28	TRBJ2-7	NA	NA	CASSLVRSEQYF	TGTGCCAGCAGTTTAGTAAGGAGCGAGCAGTACTTC
TRBV4-3	TRBJ1-1	NA	NA	CASSSGLTAMNTEAFF	TGCGCCAGCAGCTCCGGACTGACGGCCATGAACACTGAAGCTTTCTTT
TRBV27	TRBJ1-5	few	NA	CASSTWTVLSNQPQHF	TGTGCCAGCAGTACTTGGACGGTCCTTAGCAATCAGCCCCAGCATTTT
TRBV6-5	TRBJ2-5	NA	TRBD2	CASSYSGGGPQYF	TGTGCCAGCAGTTACTCTGGCGGGGGGCCCCAGTACTTC
TRBV27	TRBJ2-7	NA	TRBD1	CASSSGTGEYEQYF	TGTGCCAGCAGTTCCGGGACAGGGGAATACGAGCAGTACTTC
TRBV5-1	TRBJ2-2	NA	NA	CASSPEWGHTGELFF	TGCGCCAGCAGCCCGGAATGGGGCCACACCGGGGAGCTGTTTTTT
TRBV5-1	TRBJ2-7	few	NA	CASSLVFGEQYF	TGCGCCAGCAGCTTGGTCTTCGGCGAGCAGTACTTC
TRBV30	TRBJ1-5	NA	NA	CAWSAGSNQPQHF	TGTGCCTGGAGTGCGGGGAGCAATCAGCCCCAGCATTTT
TRBV28	TRBJ2-7	NA	TRBD1	CASSPGTAGSYEQYF	TGTGCCAGCAGCCCTGGGACAGCCGGCTCCTACGAGCAGTACTTC